A single sample gave rise to the 11 T cell receptor beta chains below, sequenced in a study of blood T cell repertoires in COVID-19. Some clones are missing from TCRdb's copy, which holds only in-frame ones; the method was immunoSEQ multiplex PCR. There are 130,000 to 150,000 clones in the sample; approximately 88% occur only once, and around 0.91% lies in the top ten. What was sequenced was peripheral blood. The receptors originated from a woman between 45 and 60 years old with acute or convalescent COVID-19.

V is TRBV4-1 and J is TRBJ2-7; D might be TRBD1 (6 bases). Per germline, CDR1 MGHRA and CDR2 YSYEKL. CDR3 length equals 15 residues. Trimming took off 5 bases at V and 7 bases at J, with 21 bases between the two ends. DNA of the CDR3: TGCGCCAGCAGCTCGCCGGGACACTCGTTTCGGGAGCAGTACTTC. Protein product: CASSSPGHSFREQYF.

The J gene is TRBJ2-7, the V gene TRBV5-6; a possible D gene is TRBD1 (5 bases). Germline-derived CDR1 and CDR2 are SGHDT and YYEEEE. This CDR3 region has 12 residues. V was shortened by 0 bases and J by 11 bases, with 12 bases between the two germline ends. For the CDR3, the DNA is TGTGCCAGCAGCTTGGTAGCCAGGGCGGAGTACTTC. The encoded protein is CASSLVARAEYF.

The chain has TRBV19 and TRBJ1-1; D gene unclear. Trimming shortened V by 5 bases and J by 0 bases, and 16 bases separated the two germline ends. Germline V CDR1 and CDR2: LNHDA, SQIVND (reference sequence). The length of the CDR3 is 16 residues. CDR3 protein: CASSVPLEGLNTEAFF. CDR3 sequence (DNA): TGTGCCAGTAGTGTTCCTCTTGAGGGCCTGAACACTGAAGCTTTCTTT. Complete variable domain (other parts from reference TRBV19 and TRBJ1-1): DGGITQSPKYLFRKEGQNVTLSCEQNLNHDAMYWYRQDPGQGLRLIYYSQIVNDFQKGDIAEGYSVSREKKESFPLTVTSAQKNPTAFYLCASSVPLEGLNTEAFFGQGTRLTVV.

The rearrangement uses TRBV15 and TRBJ2-2; D not resolved. The CDR3 runs 14 residues. In germline, CDR1 is LNHNV, CDR2 YYDKDF (reference sequence). V dropped 3 bases and J dropped 0 bases, with 5 bases sitting between them. CDR3 nucleotide sequence: TGTGCCACCAGCAGCAGGACGAACACCGGGGAGCTGTTTTTT. It yields the protein CATSSRTNTGELFF. Full variable domain (rest looked up from reference TRBV15 and TRBJ2-2): DAMVIQNPRYQVTQFGKPVTLSCSQTLNHNVMYWYQQKSSQAPKLLFHYYDKDFNNEADTPDNFQSRRPNTSFCFLDIRSPGLGDTAMYLCATSSRTNTGELFFGEGSRLTVL.

This chain links TRBV29-1 with TRBJ2-7; no clear D. Trimming shortened V by 6 bases and J by 6 bases, and 15 bases separated the two germline ends. This CDR3 is built from 12 residues. Germline CDR1 reads SQVTM; CDR2 reads ANQGSEA. The CDR3 region has the DNA TGCAGCGTAGGATCCGGTAGAGGCGAGCAGTACTTC. It is translated as CSVGSGRGEQYF.

The rearrangement uses TRBV6-6 and TRBJ1-5; perhaps TRBD1 as D (6 bases). Germline CDR1 reads MNHNY; CDR2 reads SVGAGI (reference sequence). V was trimmed by 7 bases and J by 6 bases, leaving 19 bases between them. This CDR3 comprises 15 residues. The CDR3 DNA sequence: TGTGCCAGCACCCACCCAGGGGAGAGGACTCAGCCCCAGCATTTT. Its protein is CASTHPGERTQPQHF.

The rearrangement uses TRBV7-3 and TRBJ2-1, with TRBD1 matching over 9 bases. Trimming removed 4 bases from V and 7 bases from J; junction bases left unmatched: 8. The CDR3 is 15 amino acids. From germline, CDR1 is SGHTA and CDR2 FQGTGA. The CDR3, as DNA: TGTGCCAGCAGCTCCGGACAGGGGTGGGAAAATGAGCAGTTCTTC. It encodes CASSSGQGWENEQFF. Complete variable domain (other parts from reference TRBV7-3 and TRBJ2-1): GAGVSQTPSNKVTEKGKYVELRCDPISGHTALYWYRQSLGQGPEFLIYFQGTGAADDSGLPNDRFFAVRPEGSVSTLKIQRTERGDSAVYLCASSSGQGWENEQFFGPGTRLTVL.

The chain employs TRBV5-1 and TRBJ2-3; D unclear. Germline V gene sequence: CDR1 SGHRS, CDR2 YFSETQ. With 4 bases removed from V and 0 bases from J, the gap between germline ends came to 12 bases. The CDR3 is 15 residues long. The CDR3 region is CASSLVGESTDTQYF. The CDR3 nucleotides are TGCGCCAGCAGCCTGGTGGGCGAGAGCACAGATACGCAGTATTTT. The variable domain in full, with the rest retrieved from reference TRBV5-1 and TRBJ2-3, is KAGVTQTPRYLIKTRGQQVTLSCSPISGHRSVSWYQQTPGQGLQFLFEYFSETQRNKGNFPGRFSGRQFSNSRSEMNVSTLELGDSALYLCASSLVGESTDTQYFGPGTRLTVL.

This chain links TRBV5-1 with TRBJ2-7; 9 bases are a match to TRBD1. This CDR3 has 15 residues. Germline values: CDR1 SGHRS, CDR2 YFSETQ. Germline trimming cut 1 base from V and 2 bases from J; bases unmatched to any gene: 4. The CDR3 loop reads CASSLQGQGTYEQYF. CDR3 in DNA: TGCGCCAGCAGCTTGCAGGGACAGGGAACCTACGAGCAGTACTTC.

The chain recombines TRBV6-5 with TRBJ1-2, with 7 positions matching TRBD1. Unmatched junction bases numbered 8, after V lost 3 bases and J lost 4 bases. CDR1 MNHEY and CDR2 SVGAGI come from the germline V gene. There are 15 residues in the CDR3. The chain's CDR3 is CASSYRAGGPYGYTF. The DNA of the CDR3 is TGTGCCAGCAGTTATAGGGCAGGGGGACCCTATGGCTACACCTTC.

The V call is TRBV4-2, the J call TRBJ2-7, with D possibly matching TRBD1 (5 bases). The CDR3 extends over 15 amino acids. With 1 base removed from V and 4 bases from J, the gap between germline ends came to 14 bases. Per germline, CDR1 LGHNA and CDR2 YNFKEQ. The CDR3 nucleotides read TGTGCCAGCAGCCAAGGAGTCAGGGCATGGTACGAGCAGTACTTC. Translating gives CASSQGVRAWYEQYF.